A single sample gave rise to the 15 T cell receptor beta chains below, sequenced in a study of blood T cells in healthy people across ages. It was with a sample-barcoded 5' primer and a J-beta primer mix that a second PCR of about 6 to 12 cycles was run. TCRdb fed the 5' RACE reads into MiXCR, producing one record per CDR3 protein. The top ten hold 2% to 2.5% of the sample, which has about 1.8 million distinct CDR3 sequences, 49% seen once. Sequencing was carried out using blood. The receptors were sampled from a woman between 40 and 55 years old in good health.

This clonotype showed up many times. The rearrangement uses TRBV7-2 and TRBJ2-3, with D perhaps given as TRBD1 or TRBD2 (5 bases each). With 2 bases removed from V and 10 bases from J, the gap between germline ends came to 13 bases. Germline V gene lookup returns CDR1 SGHTA and CDR2 FQGNSA. CDR3 length: 13 residues. In DNA, the CDR3 is TGTGCCAGCAGCTTATCTCCTAGCAGGGCGCAGTATTTT. Translated: CASSLSPSRAQYF.

The rearrangement uses TRBV18 and TRBJ2-4; D gene unclear. Near its end, the DNA agrees better with TRBJ2-7, so the J call may be wrong. Germline values: CDR1 KGHSH, CDR2 LQKENI. CDR3 size: 13 residues. CDR3 protein: CASSPGSPNEQYF. CDR3 DNA: TGTGCCAGCTCACCGGGAAGTCCCAACGAGCAGTACTTC.

The genes are TRBV20-1 and TRBJ1-2; the D gene is possibly TRBD1 (6 bases). Per the germline V gene, CDR1 is DFQATT and CDR2 is SNEGSKA (reference sequence). This CDR3 is 14 amino acids long. Trimming removed 0 bases from V and 5 bases from J, with 13 bases in between. The CDR3: CSAREGARGYGYTF. Here the CDR3 DNA reads TGCAGTGCTAGAGAGGGGGCGCGGGGATATGGCTACACCTTC.

The gene calls are TRBV7-8 and TRBJ2-7, with D possibly matching TRBD1 (6 bases). Germline V CDR1 and CDR2: SGHVS, FQNEAQ. CDR3 length: 15 amino acids. The ends were cut back, 0 bases at V and 1 base at J, with 10 bases in the middle. CDR3 in DNA: TGTGCCAGCAGCTTAGCCGCTACAGGGTCCTACGAGCAGTACTTC. Its protein is CASSLAATGSYEQYF.

The chain joins TRBV2 to TRBJ1-2; weak D call: TRBD1 (6 bases). V lost 6 bases and J 7 bases, leaving 18 bases between the germline ends. CDR1 is SNHLY, CDR2 FYNNEI, per germline. The CDR3 has 14 amino acids. CDR3 nucleotide sequence: TGTGCCAGCAGCCTAAGGACAGCTGGGGCTGGCTACACCTTC. Translated: CASSLRTAGAGYTF.

The chain is built from TRBV9 and TRBJ2-3, with D perhaps assigned TRBD1 or TRBD2 (5 bases each). V was pared by 0 bases and J by 0 bases, with 8 bases between. CDR3 length: 15 residues. Germline V gene sequence: CDR1 SGDLS, CDR2 YYNGEE. The CDR3: CASSVVEGSTDTQYF. The CDR3 DNA follows: TGTGCCAGCAGCGTAGTAGAGGGGAGCACAGATACGCAGTATTTT.

This clonotype has just a few counts. The V gene is TRBV6-2 or TRBV6-3, the J gene TRBJ2-3; tentatively, D is TRBD1 or TRBD2 (6 bases each). Trimming shortened V by 7 bases and J by 2 bases, and 16 bases separated the two germline ends. The CDR3 covers 15 residues. The germline V gene has CDR1 MNHEY and CDR2 SVGEGT. CDR3 DNA sequence: TGTGCCAGCAAGGCGGGACACGGACACACAGATACGCAGTATTTT. This codes for CASKAGHGHTDTQYF.

This chain uses TRBV12-3 or TRBV12-4 with TRBJ2-4; 16 bases are shared with TRBD2. The CDR3 sequence is 18 residues long. Losses at the gene ends were 5 bases for V and 3 bases for J; bases not matched to a gene: 7. DNA for the CDR3: TGTGCCAGCAGTGCCGGGACTAGCGGGGGGGCCGGCAAAAACATTCAGTACTTC. Translation gives CASSAGTSGGAGKNIQYF.

The J gene is TRBJ2-5, the V gene TRBV3-1; D is possibly TRBD2 (5 bases). Trimming removed 4 bases at V and 4 bases at J, with 10 bases between. The CDR3 extends over 13 amino acids. CDR1 LGHDT and CDR2 YNNKEL come from the germline V gene (reference sequence). The DNA of the CDR3 is TGTGCCAGCAGCCCCTATGCGGGAGAGACCCAGTACTTC. It yields the protein CASSPYAGETQYF.

In its sample, this clonotype was seen once. V usage is TRBV29-1 and J usage is TRBJ2-7; 7 bases map to TRBD1. V was pared by 4 bases and J by 10 bases, with 19 bases of the junction left unmatched. The CDR3 runs to 15 residues. CDR1 is SQVTM, CDR2 ANQGSEA, per germline. Here the CDR3 DNA reads TGCAGCGTTGCCCCGAGGTCAGGGGGACGAGAGGCCCAGTACTTC. Its translation is CSVAPRSGGREAQYF.

In this sample, this clonotype turned up once. The rearrangement links TRBV12-3 or TRBV12-4 to TRBJ2-6; TRBD2 is a possible D gene (5 bases). The CDR3 runs 13 residues. V lost 10 bases to trimming and J lost 3 bases, with 10 bases between them. Written as DNA, the CDR3 is TGTGCCACCGCGGGCCTTGGGGCCAACGTCCTGACTTTC. Protein: CATAGLGANVLTF.

This clonotype came up many times. The rearrangement uses TRBV4-3 and TRBJ2-7; 7 positions match TRBD2. The J call may be in error: the DNA end matches TRBJ2-5 better. This CDR3 is 13 amino acids long. The germline CDR1 and CDR2 sequences are LGHNA and YSLEER. CDR3 sequence (DNA): TGCGCCAGCAGCCTGATGGGGGGGGAGACCCAGTACTTC. Translated: CASSLMGGETQYF.

The gene calls are TRBV2 and TRBJ1-5; TRBD1 matches 10 bases. After removal of 4 bases from V and 4 bases from J, the junction contained 4 bases not matched to a gene. Germline CDR1 SNHLY, CDR2 FYNNEI. This CDR3 region has 15 residues. CDR3 protein: CASSGQGAPNQPQHF. As DNA, the CDR3 is TGTGCCAGCAGTGGACAGGGGGCACCTAATCAGCCCCAGCATTTT.

This chain joins TRBV20-1 and TRBJ2-7; D might be TRBD2 (6 bases). Trimming stripped 0 bases from V and 0 bases from J, with 12 bases between. CDR1 is DFQATT and CDR2 is SNEGSKA in the germline V gene (reference sequence). This CDR3 is 15 amino acids long. The CDR3 spells CSAREEGLSSYEQYF. Written as DNA, the CDR3 is TGCAGTGCTAGAGAGGAGGGCCTGAGCTCCTACGAGCAGTACTTC.

Points on this clonotype: Germline and junction disagree at one end, which may indicate a read error. The CDR3 is CASSVTAGTGSYNKQFF. Written as DNA, the CDR3 is TGTGCCAGCAGCGTCACCGCCGGGACAGGGTCCTACAATAAGCAGTTCTTC. The rearrangement links TRBV6-1 to TRBJ2-1; TRBD1 agrees at 9 bases. Per germline, CDR1 MNHNS and CDR2 SASEGT. This CDR3 region has 17 residues.